This T cell receptor beta chain was sequenced in a study of T cell repertoires in cytomegalovirus infection. Study outcomes and limitations: The study identified carriers of CMV plus the relevant HLA from cumulative public TCR beta family frequency.

The CDR3 sequence is 12 residues long. CDR1 LNHDA and CDR2 SQIVND come from the germline V gene (reference sequence). V was shortened by 5 bases and J by 7 bases, with 11 bases between the two germline ends. Worth noting for this clonotype: The antigen is unknown.

TCRdb passed the reads through MiXCR, listing each CDR3 protein once. The sample carries about 490,000 distinct CDR3 sequences, more than 20% recorded once. Sample: PBMCs. The TCR comes from a human donor in good health (CMV status not recorded). Some clones in this sample may be carry-over from other donors' samples. V is TRBV19 and J is TRBJ1-1; D gene uncertain. CDR3 in amino acids: CASSSPIGEAFF. The CDR3 DNA reads TGTGCCAGTAGTTCACCGATCGGTGAAGCTTTCTTT.